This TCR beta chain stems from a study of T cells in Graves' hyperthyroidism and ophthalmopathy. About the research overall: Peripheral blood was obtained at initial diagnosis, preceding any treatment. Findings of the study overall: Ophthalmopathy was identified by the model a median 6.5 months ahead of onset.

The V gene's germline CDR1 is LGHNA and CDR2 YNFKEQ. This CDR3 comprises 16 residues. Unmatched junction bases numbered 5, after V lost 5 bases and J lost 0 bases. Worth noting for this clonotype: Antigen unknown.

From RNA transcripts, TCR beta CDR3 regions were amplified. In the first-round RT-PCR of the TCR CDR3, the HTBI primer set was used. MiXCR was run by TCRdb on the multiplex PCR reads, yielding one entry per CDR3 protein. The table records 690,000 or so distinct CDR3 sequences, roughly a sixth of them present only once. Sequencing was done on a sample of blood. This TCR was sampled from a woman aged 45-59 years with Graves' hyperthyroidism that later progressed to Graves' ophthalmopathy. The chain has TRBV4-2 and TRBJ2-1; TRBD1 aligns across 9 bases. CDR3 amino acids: CASSDRGASSYNEQFF. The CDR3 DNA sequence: TGTGCCAGCAGCGACAGGGGGGCGAGCTCCTACAATGAGCAGTTCTTC.